This TCR beta chain comes out of a study of CD8 T cells in ankylosing spondylitis. Study observations and caveats: Ankylosing spondylitis blood appeared to carry a characteristic TCR beta motif of under ten highly homologous variants.

In TCRdb, the 5' RACE reads were re-called with MiXCR into one record per CDR3 protein. The table has roughly 370,000 distinct CDR3 sequences, more than 20% seen once. V lost 5 bases to trimming and J lost 2 bases, with 22 bases between them. The length of the CDR3 is 17 residues. To note about this clonotype: Its target is unknown.

The V call is TRBV12-3 or TRBV12-4, the J call TRBJ2-7; possibly TRBD2 for D (7 bases). The specimen was blood, either unsorted or a sorted T cell fraction (not recorded which). The origin of this receptor is a male donor with ankylosing spondylitis. CDR3 amino acids: CASSDRLQGGVPYEQYF. DNA for the CDR3: TGTGCCAGCAGTGATCGCCTACAGGGAGGGGTGCCCTACGAGCAGTACTTC.